These 19 T cell receptor beta chains were sequenced from one sample in a study of T cells in Graves' hyperthyroidism and ophthalmopathy. The CDR3 regions of TCR beta were amplified from RNA transcripts. First-round RT-PCR targeting the TCR CDR3 was performed with the HTBI primer set. TCRdb re-called the multiplex PCR reads with MiXCR, one entry per CDR3 protein. The sample holds 450,000 to 650,000 distinct CDR3 sequences, 14% seen once. Sequencing input: blood. Receptors originate from a woman younger than 35 with Graves' ophthalmopathy.

V usage is TRBV5-4 and J usage is TRBJ1-1, with 8 bases fitting TRBD1. Trimming took 3 bases from V and 4 from J; bases not matched to a gene: 8. CDR1 and CDR2 from the germline V gene are SGHNT and YYREEE (reference sequence). CDR3 length: 15 residues. Here the CDR3 reads CASSSGGAGGTEAFF. For the CDR3, the DNA is TGTGCCAGCAGCTCAGGGGGCGCGGGGGGCACTGAAGCTTTCTTT.

This clonotype showed up many times. The chain has TRBV7-8 and TRBJ2-7; the D gene is possibly TRBD1 (6 bases). Germline CDR1 and CDR2: SGHVS and FQNEAQ. The V end lost 5 bases, the J end lost 6 bases, and 11 bases lay between the germline ends. The CDR3 length is 12 residues. This chain's CDR3 is CASSTGMAEQYF. The CDR3 bases are TGTGCCAGCAGCACAGGGATGGCCGAGCAGTACTTC.

The sample holds a few counts of this clonotype. The V call is TRBV25-1, the J call TRBJ2-7; D uncertain. The length of the CDR3 is 12 residues. Germline V gene lookup returns CDR1 MGHDK and CDR2 SYGVNS. Deletions cut 7 bases from V and 3 bases from J, with 10 bases between. In DNA, the CDR3 is TGTGCCAGCAAAGGGATGAGCTACGAGCAGTACTTC. Protein sequence: CASKGMSYEQYF.

The chain carries TRBV19 and TRBJ1-2; tentative D call: TRBD1 (5 bases). Germline CDR1 reads LNHDA; CDR2 reads SQIVND (reference sequence). This CDR3 contains 19 residues. The V end was cut by 1 base, the J end by 8 bases, with 29 bases between. CDR3 amino acids: CASSIGASRPSAGRQGYTF. DNA for the CDR3: TGTGCCAGTAGTATAGGAGCCTCAAGGCCATCCGCAGGGCGTCAGGGCTACACCTTC.

There are a few counts of this clonotype. V gene TRBV30 combines with J gene TRBJ1-6; D remains ambiguous. Trimming took off 0 bases at V and 11 bases at J, with 11 bases between the two ends. CDR3 length: 13 residues. Germline V gives CDR1 GTSNPN, CDR2 SVGIG (reference sequence). The CDR3 sequence is CAWSVGIGAPLHF. CDR3 bases: TGTGCCTGGAGTGTAGGAATCGGGGCACCCCTCCACTTT.

The rearrangement joins TRBV11-3 to TRBJ2-7; TRBD1 agrees at 10 bases. This CDR3 has 15 residues. J gave up 4 bases and V 4 bases, and 7 bases lay outside the gene matches. The germline V gene has CDR1 SGHNT and CDR2 YENEEA. CDR3 residues: CASSWGQGPGYEQYF. CDR3 in DNA: TGTGCCAGCAGCTGGGGACAGGGGCCGGGGTACGAGCAGTACTTC.

The table lists this clonotype with many counts. J is TRBJ2-7 and V is TRBV5-1, with D possibly called TRBD1 or TRBD2 (5 bases each). The CDR3 has 16 residues. V was cut by 0 bases and J by 3 bases, with 16 bases left in between. The germline V gene encodes CDR1 SGHRS and CDR2 YFSETQ. CDR3: CASSLGGTELNYEQYF. The CDR3 nucleotides are TGCGCCAGCAGCTTGGGGGGGACGGAGCTAAACTACGAGCAGTACTTC.

Regarding this clonotype: The junction shows a germline mismatch at one end, possibly a read error. The chain uses TRBV27 and TRBJ2-2, with TRBD1 identical over 9 bases. Germline values: CDR1 MNHEY, CDR2 SMNVEV (reference sequence). This CDR3 region has 19 residues. CDR3 coding DNA: TGTGCCCGCAGTTTAGTTCCGGACAGGGGATCGAAAGGGGCCGGGGAGCTGTTTTTT. The encoded protein is CARSLVPDRGSKGAGELFF.

This clonotype was counted between two and nine times. The V and J genes are TRBV3-1 and TRBJ2-7, with D tentatively TRBD1 (5 bases). V lost 4 bases and J 5 bases, leaving 21 bases between the germline ends. The CDR3 totals 16 residues. Germline CDR1 LGHDT, CDR2 YNNKEL (reference sequence). CDR3 DNA: TGTGCCAGCAGCCTAATACCAGGGATAGGAAACCACGAGCAGTACTTC. Translated, it gives CASSLIPGIGNHEQYF.

This clonotype has more than one count but fewer than ten. This chain joins TRBV12-3 or TRBV12-4 and TRBJ2-3; unclear D gene. Trimming removed 10 bases from V and 2 bases from J, with 4 bases in between. This CDR3 comprises 10 residues. CDR3 nucleotide sequence: TGTGCCACCAACACAGATACGCAGTATTTT. Its translation: CATNTDTQYF.

This clonotype was seen a few times. The chain uses TRBV20-1 and TRBJ1-4, with a weak D call TRBD1 (5 bases). There are 17 residues in the CDR3. Germline loops: CDR1 DFQATT, CDR2 SNEGSKA (reference sequence). The V end lost 2 bases, the J end lost 2 bases, and 18 bases lay between the germline ends. The CDR3 sequence: CSARPGGGGPTNEKLFF. CDR3 DNA sequence: TGCAGTGCTAGACCCGGCGGGGGAGGGCCCACTAATGAAAAACTGTTTTTT.

This clonotype has only a few counts. V gene TRBV7-2 combines with J gene TRBJ1-4; no firm D call. CDR3 length equals 11 residues. Germline V gene lookup returns CDR1 SGHTA and CDR2 FQGNSA. V was cut by 4 bases and J by 7 bases, with 4 bases left in between. The DNA for the CDR3 is TGTGCCAGCAGCTCAGCTGAAAAACTGTTTTTT. Its protein is CASSSAEKLFF.

This clonotype has ten or more counts. The rearrangement links TRBV11-2 to TRBJ2-5, with D tentatively TRBD1 (5 bases). The ends were cut back, 5 bases at V and 7 bases at J, with 8 bases in the middle. CDR1 is SGHAT and CDR2 is FQNNGV in the germline V gene. The CDR3 contains 11 residues. The CDR3 protein is CASSHTGTQYF. In DNA, the CDR3 is TGTGCCAGCAGCCATACAGGGACCCAGTACTTC.

This clonotype was seen repeatedly, ten times or more. The chain has TRBV7-9 and TRBJ1-4; D may be TRBD1 (5 bases). Trimming took 0 bases from V and 7 from J, leaving 18 bases between them. The CDR3 length is 17 residues. CDR1 and CDR2 (germline): SEHNR, FQNEAQ (reference sequence). CDR3 region: CASSLAPIGWGLEKLFF. The CDR3 DNA sequence: TGTGCCAGCAGCTTAGCCCCGATCGGTTGGGGACTTGAAAAACTGTTTTTT.

The chain has TRBV6-4 and TRBJ2-2, with no clear D. Germline values: CDR1 MRHNA, CDR2 SNTAGT. The CDR3 has 13 residues. Trimming shortened V by 8 bases and J by 3 bases, and 10 bases separated the two germline ends. The CDR3 DNA follows: TGTGCCAGCCGAGACCTGTACACCGGGGAGCTGTTTTTT. Amino acid sequence: CASRDLYTGELFF.

This chain joins TRBV4-2 and TRBJ1-4; tentatively, D is TRBD1 (6 bases). V gave up 2 bases and J gave up 2 bases, with 9 bases separating them. CDR3 length: 15 amino acids. Germline-derived CDR1 and CDR2 are LGHNA and YNFKEQ. The CDR3 DNA is TGTGCCAGCAGCCAACTACAGGGTACTAATGAAAAACTGTTTTTT. Its translation is CASSQLQGTNEKLFF.

This clonotype turned up a few times. The V call is TRBV3-1, the J call TRBJ2-2, with D unclear. V lost 4 bases and J 5 bases, leaving 8 bases between the germline ends. Germline CDR1 and CDR2: LGHDT and YNNKEL (reference sequence). There are 13 residues in the CDR3. The CDR3 spells CASSPVRTGELFF. The DNA of the CDR3 is TGTGCCAGCAGCCCCGTCCGGACCGGGGAGCTGTTTTTT.

This clonotype was seen at least ten times. The chain has TRBV20-1 and TRBJ2-7, with 9 bases matching TRBD1. J gave up 3 bases and V 5 bases, and 8 bases lay outside the gene matches. There are 14 residues in the CDR3. The germline V gene has CDR1 DFQATT and CDR2 SNEGSKA (reference sequence). The CDR3 loop reads CSAVHWDRDYEQYF. The CDR3, as DNA: TGCAGTGCTGTTCATTGGGACAGGGACTACGAGCAGTACTTC.

This clonotype was seen repeatedly, ten times or more. The chain combines TRBV19 with TRBJ1-1; D is unresolved. The germline gives CDR1 LNHDA, CDR2 SQIVND (reference sequence). The ends were cut back, 9 bases at V and 1 base at J, with 9 bases in the middle. There are 12 residues in the CDR3. The CDR3 protein is CASETENTEAFF. In nucleotides, the CDR3 is TGTGCCAGCGAAACAGAGAACACTGAAGCTTTCTTT.